This T cell receptor beta chain was identified in a study of post-analysis software for immune sequencing data. The study's findings and limits: Under F measure analysis, samples from one preparation batch co-clustered strongly.

Note on this clonotype: Antigen specificity is unknown.

Researchers reported that TCR beta cDNA libraries carried unique molecular identifiers. TCRdb independently ran MiXCR on the PCR reads; one entry per CDR3 protein. The sample lists 250,000 to 300,000 distinct CDR3 sequences, about 38% seen once, with 4% to 6% in the top ten. Sequenced input: blood. The source is a girl aged 10 to 17 with multiple sclerosis.

CDR3 in DNA: TGCAGCGTTGAAGTCTGGGCGGACAATGAGCAGTACTTC. Protein sequence: CSVEVWADNEQYF. This chain links TRBV29-1 with TRBJ2-7, with D possibly being TRBD1 (5 bases). Looked up from germline, CDR1 is SQVTM and CDR2 is ANQGSEA. This CDR3 is built from 13 residues. Trimming cost V 1 base and J 7 bases, with 14 bases left between them.